Following are 30 T cell receptor beta chains from one sample sequenced in a study of tumor and adjacent non-tumor tissue in lung cancer. Three rounds of nested PCR, following a modified ARM-PCR protocol, produced the TCRbeta library. From the multiplex PCR reads, TCRdb called clonotypes with MiXCR, one entry per CDR3 protein. The data show about 80,000 distinct CDR3 sequences, over 80% seen once. RNA was extracted from bulk tissue without any cell sorting. Sample: lung tumor tissue. Source of these receptors: a woman in her 50s with non-small cell lung cancer.

Comments on this clonotype: The junction departs from the called germline gene at one end, perhaps through a read error. The chain joins TRBV15 to TRBJ2-7; TRBD1 agrees at 9 bases. The CDR3 length is 13 residues. Germline CDR1 reads LNHNV; CDR2 reads YYDKDF (reference sequence). DNA for the CDR3: TGTGCCACCAGCAGAGATAGACGTCGGGACAGGGTCTTC. Translated, it gives CATSRDRRRDRVF.

Worth noting for this clonotype: A junction boundary mismatches the germline segment, possibly from a read error. The chain is built from TRBV6-5 and TRBJ2-1; a weak D match, TRBD2 (7 bases). The CDR3 sequence is 17 residues long. The V gene's germline CDR1 is MNHEY and CDR2 SVGAGI. CDR3 region: CASNYYRRGGSYDEQFF. The CDR3 DNA reads as TGTGCCAGCAATTACTACAGAAGGGGGGGCTCCTACGATGAGCAGTTCTTC.

Regarding this clonotype: At one boundary the junction diverges from the germline segment, which might be a read error. The chain employs TRBV4-2 and TRBJ2-5, with D possibly matching TRBD1 (8 bases). Germline V CDR1 and CDR2: LGHNA, YNFKEQ. The CDR3 is made up of 16 amino acids. For the CDR3, the DNA is TGTGCAAGCAGCCAAATATCGAACAGGGGGGGAGAGACCCAGTACTTC. Its protein is CASSQISNRGGETQYF.

A note on this clonotype: A junction end diverges from the germline sequence, so it may reflect a read error. The genes are TRBV10-1 and TRBJ2-7; the D call may be TRBD1 or TRBD2 (5 bases each). The germline CDR1 and CDR2 sequences are WNHNN and SYGVQD (reference sequence). This CDR3 contains 12 residues. CDR3 sequence: CTSSGDRQKLYF. CDR3 bases: TGCACCAGCAGTGGGGACCGACAGAAGCTGTACTTC.

A remark on this clonotype: One end of the junction varies from germline; a read error may be responsible. This sequence joins TRBV6-2 or TRBV6-3 and TRBJ2-2; TRBD2 is a possible D gene (5 bases). Germline values: CDR1 MNHEY, CDR2 SVGEGT. This CDR3 is built from 14 residues. The CDR3 protein is CASTLGRDTGEQFF. The CDR3 coding sequence is TGTGCCAGCACCCTGGGTAGAGACACCGGGGAGCAGTTTTTT.

To note about this clonotype: A read error may account for a junction end that differs from germline. The gene calls are TRBV6-1 and TRBJ2-1; TRBD1 might be the D (5 bases). The CDR3 runs to 19 residues. Germline V CDR1 and CDR2: MNHNS, SASEGT. In DNA form, the CDR3 reads TGTGCCAGCAGTGACCCAGGGCTCCATAAGACAAACTCCTACAATGAGCAGTTTTTC. Its translation is CASSDPGLHKTNSYNEQFF.

A single count supports this clonotype. DNA for the CDR3: TGTGCCAGCAGAGCAGGTCCCCGGGACAATGAGCAGTTCTTC. Its translation: CASRAGPRDNEQFF. This chain joins TRBV7-3 and TRBJ2-1, with D hard to call. The CDR3 sequence is 14 residues long. The germline V and J ends were trimmed by 6 bases and 5 bases, with 14 bases remaining between them. Germline CDR1 is SGHTA and CDR2 is FQGTGA.

CDR3 sequence: CSVALGWGDLYEQYF. The CDR3 nucleotides are TGCAGCGTTGCTTTAGGTTGGGGCGACCTCTACGAGCAGTACTTC. The chain is built from TRBV29-1 and TRBJ2-7, with D possibly TRBD1 on 5 matching bases. Trimming cost V 4 bases and J 3 bases, with 19 bases left between them. CDR3 length: 15 residues. The V gene's germline CDR1 is SQVTM and CDR2 ANQGSEA.

About this clonotype itself: One end of the junction varies from germline; a read error may be responsible. The chain has TRBV6-5 and TRBJ2-7, with no clear D. The CDR3 spans 16 residues. The germline V gene encodes CDR1 MNHEY and CDR2 SVGAGI. The CDR3 DNA sequence: TGTGCCAGCAGCCCCCATGAGAGCTTATCTACCTACGAGCTGTATTTC. Translating gives CASSPHESLSTYELYF.

V gene TRBV29-1 combines with J gene TRBJ2-1; unclear D gene. Deletions cut 5 bases from V and 3 bases from J, with 20 bases between. The CDR3 has 16 residues. Looked up from germline, CDR1 is SQVTM and CDR2 is ANQGSEA. For the CDR3, the DNA is TGCAGCGTTAACCTTCCAGTCGAGAGAAGCTACAATGAGCAGTTCTTC. It codes for CSVNLPVERSYNEQFF.

With regard to this clonotype: Given a much more abundant clone one base away, this may be a read error. This chain connects TRBV27 to TRBJ2-1, with 8 bases lining up with TRBD2. The CDR3 contains 15 residues. The V gene's germline CDR1 is MNHEY and CDR2 SMNVEV (reference sequence). The CDR3 bases are TGTGCCAGCAGCCCCGGAGCGGGAGATCGGGGTGAGCACTTCTTC. Encoded protein: CASSPGAGDRGEHFF.

Comment on this clonotype: The CDR3 end shows no conserved phenylalanine or tryptophan, and so a read error is likely. The CDR3 nucleotides are TGCAGCGTTGTGCCTGGAGGGGGTTTTACCTACGAGCAGTACCTC. The encoded protein is CSVVPGGGFTYEQYL. The chain employs TRBV29-1 and TRBJ2-7; TRBD1 or TRBD2 may be the D gene (6 bases each). Germline CDR1 is SQVTM and CDR2 is ANQGSEA. The V end was cut by 4 bases, the J end by 2 bases, with 18 bases between. This CDR3 region has 15 residues.

For this clonotype: Lacking the conserved final phenylalanine or tryptophan, this CDR3 likely reflects a read error. No DNA is shown, since the ends of the CDR3 on it are uncertain; the CDR3 is the one TCRdb lists. V gene TRBV20-1 combines with J gene TRBJ1-5; no DNA check was done on the table's D call, TRBD1. The CDR3 extends over 14 residues, inclusive of both ends. CDR1 is DFQATT and CDR2 is SNEGSKA in the germline V gene (reference sequence). CDR3 sequence: CSATHWGPGQPQHS.

A remark on this clonotype: The conserved closing phenylalanine or tryptophan is absent in this CDR3, likely reflecting a read error. The gene calls are TRBV12-3 or TRBV12-4 and TRBJ2-3; no definite D call. The CDR3 runs 15 residues. Trimming removed 1 base from V and 12 bases from J, with 20 bases in between. The CDR3 region is CASSLETLSTDIQYV. The CDR3 DNA is TGTGCCAGCAGTTTAGAGACACTAAGCACAGATATACAGTATGTT.

About this clonotype itself: One end of the junction is discordant with germline, which a read error may explain. The J gene is TRBJ2-7, the V gene TRBV20-1; D is unresolved. CDR1 DFQATT and CDR2 SNEGSKA come from the germline V gene (reference sequence). The CDR3 loop spans 12 amino acids. The CDR3 DNA reads as TGCAGTTCAAGTGGGGAAGGATACGAGGAGTACTTC. This encodes CSSSGEGYEEYF.

The chain joins TRBV10-3 to TRBJ2-7; possibly TRBD2 for D (6 bases). CDR3 length equals 14 residues. V was trimmed by 7 bases and J by 3 bases, leaving 16 bases between them. The germline V gene has CDR1 ENHRY and CDR2 SYGVKD. CDR3 sequence (DNA): TGTGCCATCACTAATCCGGGCGGGATCTACGAGCAGTACTTC. Translating it yields CAITNPGGIYEQYF.

On this clonotype: One junction end does not reproduce the germline sequence, and a read error may be involved. The chain employs TRBV7-3 and TRBJ2-7; 7 nucleotides line up with TRBD2. From germline, CDR1 is SGHTA and CDR2 FQGTGA. This CDR3 spans 15 amino acids. Written as DNA, the CDR3 is TGTGCCAGCAACTTAAGCTCTAGCGGTTCCTACGAGCAGAACTTC. Its translation is CASNLSSSGSYEQNF.

With respect to this clonotype: The junction and the germline gene differ at one end; a read error may be behind it. The V and J genes are TRBV20-1 and TRBJ2-7; D may correspond to TRBD1 or TRBD2 (5 bases each). The CDR3 has 15 amino acids. CDR1 DFQATT and CDR2 SNEGSKA come from the germline V gene (reference sequence). The CDR3 DNA reads as TGCAGTGCTAGATCAATCGAGGGACCCCCATACGAGCACTACTTC. Amino acid sequence: CSARSIEGPPYEHYF.

Points on this clonotype: Germline is not matched at one junction end, which may reflect a read error. This sequence joins TRBV28 and TRBJ1-5, with D possibly matching TRBD1 (5 bases). The CDR3 is 16 amino acids. From germline, CDR1 is MDHEN and CDR2 SYDVKM. The CDR3, as DNA: TGTGCCAGCAGTTTGGTAGGGGTAGGTAGCATTCAGCCCCAGCATTTT. This translates into CASSLVGVGSIQPQHF.

This clonotype is labeled as medium-sized. The gene calls are TRBV6-5 and TRBJ2-6, with 9 bases identical to TRBD2. V was pared by 6 bases and J by 0 bases, with 9 bases of the junction left unmatched. This CDR3 is 18 amino acids long. Germline V lookup: CDR1 MNHEY, CDR2 SVGAGI. The CDR3 nucleotides read TGTGCCAGCAGGCGGGGGGGGGACTACCTCTCTGGGGCCAACGTCCTGACTTTC. Protein sequence: CASRRGGDYLSGANVLTF.

This clonotype has only a few counts. An end of the junction does not agree with germline; a read error may underlie this. This chain uses TRBV4-2 with TRBJ1-2; D may be TRBD1 (6 bases). CDR1 and CDR2 (germline): LGHNA, YNFKEQ. There are 15 residues in the CDR3. In DNA form, the CDR3 reads TGTGCCAACAGCCAGGGGAAAGCCGTCAGCGGTGGCTACACCTTC. It encodes CANSQGKAVSGGYTF.

On this clonotype: Relative to the germline gene, one junction end is altered; a read error may explain this. V and J are TRBV12-3 or TRBV12-4 and TRBJ2-1, with D perhaps given as TRBD1 or TRBD2 (5 bases each). The length of the CDR3 is 15 residues. For the CDR3, the DNA is TGTGCCTGCAGCTCAACCGGGACGCCATACAATGAGCAGTTCTTC. Residues: CACSSTGTPYNEQFF.

As regards this clonotype: Germline is not matched at one junction end, which may reflect a read error. The V gene is TRBV11-2, the J gene TRBJ2-1; D perhaps matches TRBD1 (6 bases). Germline V lookup: CDR1 SGHAT, CDR2 FQNNGV. CDR3 length: 15 residues. CDR3: CVSIKGGRGYNDQFF. CDR3 nucleotide sequence: TGTGTCAGCATCAAAGGGGGAAGGGGCTACAATGATCAGTTCTTC.

The rearrangement joins TRBV11-2 to TRBJ1-5; D ambiguous. The J call may be faulty, since TRBJ2-3 better matches the DNA end. The CDR3 has 13 amino acids. Germline CDR1 is SGHAT and CDR2 is FQNNGV. The CDR3 DNA reads TGTGCCAGCAGCCTCCTACCCGATCAGCCCCAGTATTTT. Its protein is CASSLLPDQPQYF.

A note on this clonotype: At one end the junction does not follow the germline gene, possibly because of a read error. This chain links TRBV20-1 with TRBJ1-5; D ambiguous. The CDR3 is 13 amino acids. CDR1 is DFQATT and CDR2 is SNEGSKA in the germline V gene (reference sequence). Here the CDR3 DNA reads TGCAGTGATAGGGCTAATAGCAGTCAGCCCCAGCATTTT. Protein: CSDRANSSQPQHF.

The chain uses TRBV29-1 and TRBJ2-7; possibly TRBD2 for D (6 bases). The germline V gene has CDR1 SQVTM and CDR2 ANQGSEA. This CDR3 has 16 amino acids. Between the trimmed V and J ends, which lost 1 base and 2 bases, there was a span of 18 bases. The CDR3: CSVEAAGRTGPYEQYF. CDR3 bases: TGCAGCGTTGAAGCGGCGGGACGAACGGGACCCTACGAGCAGTACTTC.

The V gene is TRBV29-1, the J gene TRBJ1-2, with D maybe TRBD1 (6 bases). CDR3 size: 12 residues. The germline CDR1 and CDR2 sequences are SQVTM and ANQGSEA. CDR3 in amino acids: CGTLGGDYGYTF. CDR3 in DNA: TGCGGCACCCTGGGGGGCGACTATGGCTACACCTTC.

A note on this clonotype: The junction shows a germline mismatch at one end, possibly a read error. The chain combines TRBV20-1 with TRBJ1-1; D is uncertain. The germline CDR1 and CDR2 sequences are DFQATT and SNEGSKA (reference sequence). The CDR3 is made up of 13 amino acids. CDR3 sequence (DNA): TGCAGTGCTAGCAAGAACCTGAACACTGAAGCTATCTTT. This encodes CSASKNLNTEAIF.

This clonotype was seen a handful of times. The chain employs TRBV11-2 and TRBJ2-5; possible D gene TRBD2, 7 bases. CDR1 SGHAT and CDR2 FQNNGV come from the germline V gene. The length of the CDR3 is 14 residues. V lost 8 bases and J lost 4, with 17 bases in between. CDR3 in amino acids: CASGVVGGRETQYF. The CDR3 region has the DNA TGTGCCAGCGGCGTCGTGGGGGGGCGAGAGACCCAGTACTTC.

The chain couples TRBV12-3 or TRBV12-4 to TRBJ2-4; a possible D gene is TRBD2 (5 bases). There are 14 residues in the CDR3. Trimming cost V 6 bases and J 5 bases, with 14 bases left between them. CDR3 amino acids: CASSGGLVENIQYF. The DNA of the CDR3 is TGTGCCAGCAGCGGAGGACTGGTGGAAAACATTCAGTACTTC.